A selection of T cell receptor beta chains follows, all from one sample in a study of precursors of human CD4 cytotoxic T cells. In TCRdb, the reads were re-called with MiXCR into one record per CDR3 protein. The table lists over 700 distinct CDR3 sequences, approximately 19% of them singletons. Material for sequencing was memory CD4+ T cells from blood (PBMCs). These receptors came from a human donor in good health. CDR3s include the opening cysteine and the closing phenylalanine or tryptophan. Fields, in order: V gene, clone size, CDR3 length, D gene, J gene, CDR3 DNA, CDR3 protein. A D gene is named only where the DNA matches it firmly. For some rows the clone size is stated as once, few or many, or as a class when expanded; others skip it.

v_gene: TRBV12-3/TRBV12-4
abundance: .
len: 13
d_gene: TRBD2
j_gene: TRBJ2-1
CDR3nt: TGTGCCAACAGTTTATGGCGGGAGGCCGAGCAGTTCTTC
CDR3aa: CANSLWREAEQFF

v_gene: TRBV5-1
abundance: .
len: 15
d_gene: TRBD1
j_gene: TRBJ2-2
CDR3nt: TGCGCCAGCAGCTGGGGACAGGGAGTCACCGGGGAGCTGTTTTTT
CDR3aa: CASSWGQGVTGELFF

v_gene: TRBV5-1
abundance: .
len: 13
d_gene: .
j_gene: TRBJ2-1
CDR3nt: TGCGCCAGCAGTTTGAAACCGGTCAATGAGCAGTTCTTC
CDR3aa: CASSLKPVNEQFF

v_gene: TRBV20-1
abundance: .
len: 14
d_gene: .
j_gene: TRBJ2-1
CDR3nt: TGCAGTGCCCGCGGCGGCGGGAACTACAATGAGCAGTTCTTC
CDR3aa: CSARGGGNYNEQFF

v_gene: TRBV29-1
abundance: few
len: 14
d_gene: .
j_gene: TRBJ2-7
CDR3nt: TGCAGCGTGACGACAGGAATGAGCTCCTACGAGCAGTACTTC
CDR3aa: CSVTTGMSSYEQYF

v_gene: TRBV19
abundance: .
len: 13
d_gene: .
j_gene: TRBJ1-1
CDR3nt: TGTGCCAGTAGTGCCGCCGGGATGACTGAAGCTTTCTTT
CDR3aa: CASSAAGMTEAFF

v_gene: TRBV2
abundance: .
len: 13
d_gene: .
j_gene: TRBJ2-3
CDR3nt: TGTGCCAGCAGGGACGGATACACAGATACGCAGTATTTT
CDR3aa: CASRDGYTDTQYF

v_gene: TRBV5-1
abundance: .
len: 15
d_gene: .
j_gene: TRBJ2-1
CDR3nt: TGCGCCAGCAGCTTATCGTCGAGCTCCTACAATGAGCAGTTCTTC
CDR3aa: CASSLSSSSYNEQFF

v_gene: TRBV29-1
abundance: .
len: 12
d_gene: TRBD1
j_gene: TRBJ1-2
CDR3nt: TGCAGCGTTAAATACAGGGGCGAGGGCTACACCTTC
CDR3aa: CSVKYRGEGYTF

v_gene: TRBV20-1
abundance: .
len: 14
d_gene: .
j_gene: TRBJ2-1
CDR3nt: TGCAGTGCTAGGTGGGTCAGCTCGCACGAGGAGCAGTTCTTC
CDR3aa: CSARWVSSHEEQFF

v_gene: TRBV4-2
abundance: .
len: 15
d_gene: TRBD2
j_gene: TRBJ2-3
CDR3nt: TGTGCCAGCAGGCTAGCGGCTAGCTCGGAAGATACGCAGTATTTT
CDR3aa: CASRLAASSEDTQYF

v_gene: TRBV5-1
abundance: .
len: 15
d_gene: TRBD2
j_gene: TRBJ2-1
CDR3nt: TGCGCCAGCAGCTCGAGCGGGAGTGGCTACAATGAGCAGTTCTTC
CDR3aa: CASSSSGSGYNEQFF

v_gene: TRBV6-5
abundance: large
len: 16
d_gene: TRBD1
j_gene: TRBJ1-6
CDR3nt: TGTGCCAGCAGTCTAACCGGGACAGGGGCTAATTCACCCCTCCACTTT
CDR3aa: CASSLTGTGANSPLHF

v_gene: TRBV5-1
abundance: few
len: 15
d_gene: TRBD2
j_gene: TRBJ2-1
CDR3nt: TGCGCCAGCAGCTATGACGGGAGGGGGTACAATGAGCAGTTCTTC
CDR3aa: CASSYDGRGYNEQFF

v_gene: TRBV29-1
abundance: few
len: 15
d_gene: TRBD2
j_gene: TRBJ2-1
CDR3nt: TGCAGCGTCACTACTAGCGGGAGGGGGGACAATGAGCAGTTCTTC
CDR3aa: CSVTTSGRGDNEQFF

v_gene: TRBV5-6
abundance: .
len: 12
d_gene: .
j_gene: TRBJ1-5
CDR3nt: TGTGCCAGCAGCTTCCTCAATCAGCCCCAGCATTTT
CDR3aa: CASSFLNQPQHF

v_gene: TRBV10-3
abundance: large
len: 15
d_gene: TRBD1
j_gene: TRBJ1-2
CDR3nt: TGTGCCATCAGTGTTTCAGGACAGGGGACTTATGGCTACACCTTC
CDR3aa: CAISVSGQGTYGYTF

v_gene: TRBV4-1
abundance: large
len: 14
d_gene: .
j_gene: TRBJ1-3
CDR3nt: TGCGCCAGCAGCCAGGCCATCTCTGGAAACACCATATATTTT
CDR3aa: CASSQAISGNTIYF

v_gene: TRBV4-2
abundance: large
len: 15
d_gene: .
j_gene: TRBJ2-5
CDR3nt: TGTGCCAGCAGCCAAGATTTAAGACGTCAAGAGACCCAGTACTTC
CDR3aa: CASSQDLRRQETQYF

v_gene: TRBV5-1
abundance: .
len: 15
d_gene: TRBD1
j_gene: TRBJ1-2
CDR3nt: TGCGCCAGCAGCTTGTTCACAGGGGGACTGGATGGCTACACCTTC
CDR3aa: CASSLFTGGLDGYTF

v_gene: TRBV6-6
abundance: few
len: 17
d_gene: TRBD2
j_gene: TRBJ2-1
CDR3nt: TGTGCCAGCAGTTACTCGGCTCTAGCGGGTATCTACAATGAGCAGTTCTTC
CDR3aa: CASSYSALAGIYNEQFF

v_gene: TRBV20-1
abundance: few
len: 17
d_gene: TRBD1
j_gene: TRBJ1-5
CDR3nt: TGCAGTGCTCCCGTGGGGGAAACAGGGGCAAGCAATCAGCCCCAGCATTTT
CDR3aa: CSAPVGETGASNQPQHF

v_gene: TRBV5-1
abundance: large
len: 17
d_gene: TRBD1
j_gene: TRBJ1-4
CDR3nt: TGCGCCAGCAGCCCGGGACAGCTTTTCTCAACTAATGAAAAACTGTTTTTT
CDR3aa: CASSPGQLFSTNEKLFF

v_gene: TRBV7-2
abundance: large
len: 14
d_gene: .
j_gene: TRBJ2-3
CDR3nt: TGTGCCAGCAGACGTCAGGAAAGCACAGATACGCAGTATTTT
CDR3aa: CASRRQESTDTQYF

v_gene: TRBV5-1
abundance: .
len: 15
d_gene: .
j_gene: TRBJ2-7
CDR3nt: TGCGTCAGCACCCCGGGACAAGCCAAACCCTACGAGCAGTACTTC
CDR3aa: CVSTPGQAKPYEQYF

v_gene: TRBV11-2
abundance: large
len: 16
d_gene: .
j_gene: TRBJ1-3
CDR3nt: TGTGCCAGCAACCAAGGATCAGGGGTCTCTGGAAACACCATATATTTT
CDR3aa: CASNQGSGVSGNTIYF

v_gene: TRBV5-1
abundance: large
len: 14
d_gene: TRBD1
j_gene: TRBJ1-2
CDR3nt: TGCGCCAGCAGCAATCAGGGGGCGGATTATGGCTACACCTTC
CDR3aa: CASSNQGADYGYTF

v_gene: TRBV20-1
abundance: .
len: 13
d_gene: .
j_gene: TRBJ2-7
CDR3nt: TGCAGTGCTAGCGGGACGAATTCCTACGAGCAGTACTTC
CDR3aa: CSASGTNSYEQYF

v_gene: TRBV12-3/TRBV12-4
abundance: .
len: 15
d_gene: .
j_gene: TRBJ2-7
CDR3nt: TGTGCCAGCAGTCCAGGGTTTAAAGGTGCCTACGAGCAGTACTTC
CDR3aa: CASSPGFKGAYEQYF

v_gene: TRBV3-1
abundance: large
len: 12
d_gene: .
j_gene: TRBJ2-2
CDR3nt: TGTGCCAGCAGCCCTGTTGCGGGGGAGCTGTTTTTT
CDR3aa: CASSPVAGELFF

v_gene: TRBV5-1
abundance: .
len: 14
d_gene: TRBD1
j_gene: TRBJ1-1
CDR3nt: TGCGCCAGCAGCGGTACAGGGGGTAACACTGAAGCTTTCTTT
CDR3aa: CASSGTGGNTEAFF

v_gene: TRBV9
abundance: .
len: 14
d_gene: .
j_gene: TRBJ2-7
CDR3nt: TGTGCCAGCAGCGTAGCCGGAGGACAGAGGGAGCAGTACTTC
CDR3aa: CASSVAGGQREQYF

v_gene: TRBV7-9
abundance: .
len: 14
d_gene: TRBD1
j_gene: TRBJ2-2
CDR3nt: TGTGCCAGCAGCGGGACAGGGAACACCGGGGAGCTGTTTTTT
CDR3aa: CASSGTGNTGELFF

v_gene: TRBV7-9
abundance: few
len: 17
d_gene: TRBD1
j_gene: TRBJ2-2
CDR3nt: TGTGCCAGCAGCCTACAGGGGTTCACGGCGAACACCGGGGAGCTGTTTTTT
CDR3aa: CASSLQGFTANTGELFF

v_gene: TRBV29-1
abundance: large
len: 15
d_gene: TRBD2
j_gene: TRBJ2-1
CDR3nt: TGCAGCGTTGAGTTTGCGACTAGCGGGAGGAATGAGCAGTTCTTC
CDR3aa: CSVEFATSGRNEQFF

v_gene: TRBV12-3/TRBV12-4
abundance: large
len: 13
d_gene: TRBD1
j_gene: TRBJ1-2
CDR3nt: TGTGCCAGCAGGGTGACAGGGGAGTATGGCTACACCTTC
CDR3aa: CASRVTGEYGYTF

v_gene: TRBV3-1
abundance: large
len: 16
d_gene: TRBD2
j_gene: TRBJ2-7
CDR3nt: TGTGCCAGCAGCTTCTCTGGGAGGGCCAGATCGTACGAGCAGTACTTC
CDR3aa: CASSFSGRARSYEQYF

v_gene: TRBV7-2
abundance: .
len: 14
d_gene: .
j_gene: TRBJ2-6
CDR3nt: TGTGCCAGCAGCCATTTCTCTGGGGCCAACGTCCTGATTTTC
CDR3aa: CASSHFSGANVLIF

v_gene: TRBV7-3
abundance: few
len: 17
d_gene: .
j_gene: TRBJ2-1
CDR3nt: TGTGCCAGCAGCTTAGGTAGCGCGGGAAGCTCCTACAATGAGCAGTTCTTC
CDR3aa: CASSLGSAGSSYNEQFF

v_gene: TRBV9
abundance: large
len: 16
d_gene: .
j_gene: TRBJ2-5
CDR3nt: TGTGCCAGCAGCGTAGATCTAGTAGGGTCGGGGGAGACCCAGTACTTC
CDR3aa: CASSVDLVGSGETQYF

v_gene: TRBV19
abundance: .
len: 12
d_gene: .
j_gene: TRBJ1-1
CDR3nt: TGTGTCAGCGGCGGAAACCGCCGGAAAGCTTTCTTT
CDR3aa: CVSGGNRRKAFF

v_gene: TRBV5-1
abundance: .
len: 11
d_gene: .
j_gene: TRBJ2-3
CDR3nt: TGCGCCAGCAGTGAAGCAGATACGCAGTATTTT
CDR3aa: CASSEADTQYF

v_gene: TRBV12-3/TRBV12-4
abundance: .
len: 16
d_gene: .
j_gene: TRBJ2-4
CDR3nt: TGTGCCAGCAGTAATGACGGGGAACTAGCCAAAAACATTCAGTACTTC
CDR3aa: CASSNDGELAKNIQYF

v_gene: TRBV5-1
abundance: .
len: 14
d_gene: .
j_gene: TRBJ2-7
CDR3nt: TGCGCCAGCAGCTTGAGCGGCTCCACCTACGAGCAGTACTTC
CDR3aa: CASSLSGSTYEQYF

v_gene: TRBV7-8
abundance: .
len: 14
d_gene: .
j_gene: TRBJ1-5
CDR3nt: TGTGCCAGCAGCCCCGACGGTGGCAATCAGCCCCAGCATTTT
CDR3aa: CASSPDGGNQPQHF

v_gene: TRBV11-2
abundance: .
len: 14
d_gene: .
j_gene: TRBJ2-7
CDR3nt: TGTGCCAGCAGCTTAGCGGATCTGTCCTACGAGCAGTACTTC
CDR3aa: CASSLADLSYEQYF

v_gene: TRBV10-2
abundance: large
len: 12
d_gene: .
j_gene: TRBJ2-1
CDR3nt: TGCGCCAGCCTTGTGGGAGGAAATGAGCAGTTCTTC
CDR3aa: CASLVGGNEQFF

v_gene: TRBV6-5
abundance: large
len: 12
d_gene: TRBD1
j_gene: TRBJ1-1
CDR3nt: TGTGCCAGCGACTCTCAGGGGGGTGAAGCTTTCTTT
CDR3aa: CASDSQGGEAFF

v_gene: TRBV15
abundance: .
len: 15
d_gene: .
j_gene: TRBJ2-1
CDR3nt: TGTGCCACCAGCAGAGATCAGGGAGCCGGCAGGGAGCAGTTCTTC
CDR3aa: CATSRDQGAGREQFF

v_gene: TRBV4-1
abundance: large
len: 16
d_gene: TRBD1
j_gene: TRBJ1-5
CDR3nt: TGCGCCAGCAGCCCCCCGGACAGGGGTAGCAATCAGCCCCAGCATTTT
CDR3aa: CASSPPDRGSNQPQHF

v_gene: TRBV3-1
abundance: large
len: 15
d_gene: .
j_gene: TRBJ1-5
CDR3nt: TGTGCCAGCAGCCCGGAAACAGGGATCGATCAGCCCCAGCATTTT
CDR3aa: CASSPETGIDQPQHF

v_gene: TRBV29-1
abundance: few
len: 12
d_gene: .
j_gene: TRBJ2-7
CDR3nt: TGCAGCGTTAAAGTGCAGGGAAACGAGCAGTACTTC
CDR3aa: CSVKVQGNEQYF

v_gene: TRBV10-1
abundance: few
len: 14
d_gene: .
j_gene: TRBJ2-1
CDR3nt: TGCGCCAGCAGTAAAACGGGACTCCTCGATGAGCAGTTCTTC
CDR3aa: CASSKTGLLDEQFF

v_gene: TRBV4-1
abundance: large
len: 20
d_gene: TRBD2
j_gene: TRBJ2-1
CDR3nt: TGCGCCAGCAGCCAAAAACCGGGACTAGCGGGAGGCAATATCTACAATGAGCAGTTCTTC
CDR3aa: CASSQKPGLAGGNIYNEQFF

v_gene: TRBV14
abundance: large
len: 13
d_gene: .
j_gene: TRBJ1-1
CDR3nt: TGTGCCAGCAGCGCAACAGTAAACACTGAAGCTTTCTTT
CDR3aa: CASSATVNTEAFF

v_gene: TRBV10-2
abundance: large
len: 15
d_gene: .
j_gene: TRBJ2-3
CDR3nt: TGCGCCAGCAGTGAGGGACATACGACCACAGATACGCAGTATTTT
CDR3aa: CASSEGHTTTDTQYF

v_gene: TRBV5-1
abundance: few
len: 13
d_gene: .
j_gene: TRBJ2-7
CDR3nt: TGCGCCAGCAGCCTGGACGGTGGCTACGAGCAGTACTTC
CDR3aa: CASSLDGGYEQYF

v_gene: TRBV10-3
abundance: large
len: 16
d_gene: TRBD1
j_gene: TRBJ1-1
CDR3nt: TGTGCCATCAGTGAGTCGACCAGGGGGGCGGGCACTGAAGCTTTCTTT
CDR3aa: CAISESTRGAGTEAFF

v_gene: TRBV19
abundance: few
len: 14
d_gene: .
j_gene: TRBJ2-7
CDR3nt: TGTGCCAGTAGTATAAGTGGGAAAGGCTACGAGCAGTACTTC
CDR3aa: CASSISGKGYEQYF